These T cell receptor beta chains were read from a single sample in a study of T-cell memory formation after mild COVID-19. TCRdb passed the 5' RACE reads through MiXCR, listing each CDR3 protein once. The sample records roughly 610,000 distinct CDR3 sequences, approximately 15% being singletons. The sample taken for sequencing was PBMCs or a T cell subset sorted from them (not recorded which). Receptor source: an adult woman who had mild COVID-19 (a few samples of this study predate the infection). Cell type and time point are not known. Each CDR3 is given with its conserved first and last residue. A D gene is named only where the DNA matches it firmly. Expanded clones get a size class; other rows say once, few or many, or leave the size out.

V: TRBV5-4; size: NA; D: TRBD2; J: TRBJ2-7; DNA: TGTGCCAGCAGCTTGATGGACCGGGGGGGCTCGAGCGAGCAGTACTTC; CDR3: CASSLMDRGGSSEQYF
V: TRBV15; size: NA; D: NA; J: TRBJ1-1; DNA: TGTGCCACCAGCAGAGATGCCAATGGGGCTTTCTTT; CDR3: CATSRDANGAFF
V: TRBV3-1; size: few; D: NA; J: TRBJ2-7; DNA: TGTGCCAGCAGCCAAGATCGGCCGGGGATCTACGAGCAGTACTTC; CDR3: CASSQDRPGIYEQYF
V: TRBV6-5; size: NA; D: TRBD1; J: TRBJ1-1; DNA: TGTGCCAGCAGTTACTTTTCGCCACAGGGGGTAGCTTTCTTT; CDR3: CASSYFSPQGVAFF
V: TRBV5-5; size: NA; D: TRBD2; J: TRBJ2-3; DNA: TGTGCCAGCAGCGCGGGAGGGTCTGGTAGGGCAGATACGCAGTATTTT; CDR3: CASSAGGSGRADTQYF
V: TRBV24-1; size: few; D: NA; J: TRBJ2-1; DNA: TGTGCCACCAGTGATTTCTTAAGGGGAGGGACAGTATCCAATGAGCAGTTCTTC; CDR3: CATSDFLRGGTVSNEQFF
V: TRBV5-4; size: NA; D: TRBD1; J: TRBJ1-2; DNA: TGTGCCAGCAGCCCCCGACAGGGGGGGTCCGGCTATGGCTACACCTTC; CDR3: CASSPRQGGSGYGYTF
V: TRBV7-9; size: few; D: NA; J: TRBJ1-5; DNA: TGTGCCAGCAGCTTCGGGACTATGAATCAGCCCCAGCATTTT; CDR3: CASSFGTMNQPQHF
V: TRBV4-1; size: NA; D: TRBD2; J: TRBJ2-7; DNA: TGCGCCAGCAGCCAAGAAGCGGGGTACAACTACGAGCAGTACTTC; CDR3: CASSQEAGYNYEQYF
V: TRBV7-2; size: many; D: NA; J: TRBJ1-2; DNA: TGTGCCAGCAGCTCTAGCGGCCCGCTGGGGTTCTATGGCTACACCTTC; CDR3: CASSSSGPLGFYGYTF
V: TRBV27; size: NA; D: NA; J: TRBJ2-1; DNA: TGTGCCAGCAGTTTTCGGCAGGGGAATGAGCAGTTCTTC; CDR3: CASSFRQGNEQFF
V: TRBV7-7; size: NA; D: TRBD1; J: TRBJ2-5; DNA: TGTGCTAGCAGCGCACAGGGACAGGGGGCTCGGGAGACCCAGTACTTC; CDR3: CASSAQGQGARETQYF
V: TRBV27; size: NA; D: NA; J: TRBJ1-3; DNA: TGTGCCAGCAGTTTAAACGGGCCTTTCTCTGGAAACACCATATATTTT; CDR3: CASSLNGPFSGNTIYF
V: TRBV18; size: NA; D: NA; J: TRBJ1-6; DNA: TGTGCCAGCTCAGGACGGCGAATTAATTCACCCCTCCACTTT; CDR3: CASSGRRINSPLHF
V: TRBV12-3/TRBV12-4; size: NA; D: TRBD2; J: TRBJ2-7; DNA: TGTGCCAGCAGTCTCGGAACTAGCGATATCTACGAGCAGTACTTC; CDR3: CASSLGTSDIYEQYF